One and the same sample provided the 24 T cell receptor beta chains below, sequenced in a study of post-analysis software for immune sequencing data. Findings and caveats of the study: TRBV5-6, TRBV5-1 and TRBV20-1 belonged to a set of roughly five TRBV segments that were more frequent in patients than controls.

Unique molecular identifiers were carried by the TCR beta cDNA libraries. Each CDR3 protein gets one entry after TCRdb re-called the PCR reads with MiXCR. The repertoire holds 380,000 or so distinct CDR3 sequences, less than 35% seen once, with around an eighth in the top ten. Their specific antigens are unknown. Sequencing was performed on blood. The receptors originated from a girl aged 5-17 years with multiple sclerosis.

CDR3 residues: CASSWTLAGALNEQFF. CDR3 DNA: TGCGCCAGCAGTTGGACTCTAGCGGGGGCTTTAAATGAGCAGTTCTTC. The chain uses TRBV5-1 and TRBJ2-1, with 10 bases aligning to TRBD2. The CDR3 is 16 amino acids. Germline CDR1 and CDR2: SGHRS and YFSETQ. V dropped 5 bases and J dropped 7; count of bases not matched to a gene: 12.

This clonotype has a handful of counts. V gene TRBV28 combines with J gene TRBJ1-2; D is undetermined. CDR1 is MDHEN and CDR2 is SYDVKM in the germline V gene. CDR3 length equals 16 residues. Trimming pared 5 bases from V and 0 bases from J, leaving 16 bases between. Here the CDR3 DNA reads TGTGCCAGCAGTCTGTCCGGGTTCTCAGCTAACTATGGCTACACCTTC. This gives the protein CASSLSGFSANYGYTF.

Here the CDR3 DNA reads TGTGCCAGCAGTGACTTCATCGGGCCCACAGATACGCAGTATTTT. It is translated as CASSDFIGPTDTQYF. V gene TRBV6-4 combines with J gene TRBJ2-3; D gene unclear. The V end was cut by 1 base, the J end by 2 bases, with 10 bases between. Germline V lookup: CDR1 MRHNA, CDR2 SNTAGT. The CDR3 has 15 residues.

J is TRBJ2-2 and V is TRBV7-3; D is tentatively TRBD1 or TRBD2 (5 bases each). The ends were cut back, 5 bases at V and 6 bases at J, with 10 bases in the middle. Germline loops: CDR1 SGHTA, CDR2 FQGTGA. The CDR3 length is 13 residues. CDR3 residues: CASSPQGPGELFF. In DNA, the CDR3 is TGTGCCAGCAGCCCCCAGGGACCCGGGGAGCTGTTTTTT.

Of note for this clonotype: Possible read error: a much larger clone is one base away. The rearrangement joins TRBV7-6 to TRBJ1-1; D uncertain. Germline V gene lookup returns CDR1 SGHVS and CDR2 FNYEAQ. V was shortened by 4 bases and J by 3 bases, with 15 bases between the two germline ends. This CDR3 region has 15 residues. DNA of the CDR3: TGTGCCAGCAGCTCCAACGGTAACCTAGACACTGAAGCTTTCTTT. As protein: CASSSNGNLDTEAFF.

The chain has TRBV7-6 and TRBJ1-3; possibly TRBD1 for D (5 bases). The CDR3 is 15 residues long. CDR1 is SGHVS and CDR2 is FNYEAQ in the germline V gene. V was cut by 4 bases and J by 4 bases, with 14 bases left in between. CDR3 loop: CASSSAPGGGNTIYF. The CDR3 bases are TGTGCCAGCAGCTCAGCCCCCGGGGGAGGAAACACCATATATTTT.

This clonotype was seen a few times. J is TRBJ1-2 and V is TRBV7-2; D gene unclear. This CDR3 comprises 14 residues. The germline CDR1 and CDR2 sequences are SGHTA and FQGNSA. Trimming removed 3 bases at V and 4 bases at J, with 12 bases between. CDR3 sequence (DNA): TGTGCCAGCAGCTTTCCCGGGTCTGTCTATGGCTACACCTTC. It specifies CASSFPGSVYGYTF.

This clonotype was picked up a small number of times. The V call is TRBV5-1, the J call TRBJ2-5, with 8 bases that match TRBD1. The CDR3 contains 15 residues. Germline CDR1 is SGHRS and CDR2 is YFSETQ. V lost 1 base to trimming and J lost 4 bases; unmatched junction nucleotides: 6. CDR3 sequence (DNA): TGCGCCAGCAGCTTGTCAGGGACAGGACGAGAGACCCAGTACTTC. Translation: CASSLSGTGRETQYF.

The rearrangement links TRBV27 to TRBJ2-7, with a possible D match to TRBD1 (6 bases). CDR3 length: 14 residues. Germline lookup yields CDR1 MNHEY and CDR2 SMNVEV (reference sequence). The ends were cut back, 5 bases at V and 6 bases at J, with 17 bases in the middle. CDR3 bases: TGTGCCAGCAGTGCCTTACAGGGTCCCTGCGAGCAGTACTTC. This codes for CASSALQGPCEQYF.

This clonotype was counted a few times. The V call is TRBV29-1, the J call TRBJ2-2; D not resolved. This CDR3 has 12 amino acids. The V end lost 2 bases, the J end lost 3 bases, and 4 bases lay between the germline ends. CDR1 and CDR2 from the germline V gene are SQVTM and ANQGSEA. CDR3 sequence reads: CSVERDTGELFF. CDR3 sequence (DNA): TGCAGCGTTGAACGGGACACCGGGGAGCTGTTTTTT.

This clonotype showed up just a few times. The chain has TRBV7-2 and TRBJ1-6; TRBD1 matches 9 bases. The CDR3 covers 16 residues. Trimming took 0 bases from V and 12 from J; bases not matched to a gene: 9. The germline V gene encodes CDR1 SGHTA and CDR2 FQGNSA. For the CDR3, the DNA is TGTGCCAGCAGCTTAGCGAGGGGACAGGGAGTTATACCCCTCCACTTT. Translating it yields CASSLARGQGVIPLHF.

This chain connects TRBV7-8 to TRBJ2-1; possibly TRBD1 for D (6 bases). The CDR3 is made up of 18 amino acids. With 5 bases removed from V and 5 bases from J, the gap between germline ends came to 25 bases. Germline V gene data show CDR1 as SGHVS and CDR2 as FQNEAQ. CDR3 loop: CASSQRQWTVGSDNEQFF. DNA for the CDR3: TGTGCCAGCAGCCAAAGGCAATGGACAGTTGGATCTGACAATGAGCAGTTCTTC.

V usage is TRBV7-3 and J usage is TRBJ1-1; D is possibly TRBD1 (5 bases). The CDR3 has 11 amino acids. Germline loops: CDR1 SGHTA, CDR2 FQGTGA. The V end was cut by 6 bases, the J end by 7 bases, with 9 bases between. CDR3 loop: CASSDGGEAFF. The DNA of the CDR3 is TGTGCCAGCAGTGACGGGGGTGAAGCTTTCTTT.

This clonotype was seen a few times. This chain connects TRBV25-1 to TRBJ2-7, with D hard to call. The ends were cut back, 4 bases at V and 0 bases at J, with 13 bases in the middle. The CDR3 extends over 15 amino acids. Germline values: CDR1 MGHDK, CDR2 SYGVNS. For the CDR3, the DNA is TGTGCCAGCAGTGGAGATAGCCGAATCTCCTACGAGCAGTACTTC. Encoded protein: CASSGDSRISYEQYF.

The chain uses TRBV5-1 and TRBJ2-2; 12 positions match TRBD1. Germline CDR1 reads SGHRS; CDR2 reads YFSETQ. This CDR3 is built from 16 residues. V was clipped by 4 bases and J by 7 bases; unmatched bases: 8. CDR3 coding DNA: TGCGCCAGCAGCGTCCCGGGACAGGGGGCGGTCGGGGAGCTGTTTTTT. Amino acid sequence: CASSVPGQGAVGELFF.

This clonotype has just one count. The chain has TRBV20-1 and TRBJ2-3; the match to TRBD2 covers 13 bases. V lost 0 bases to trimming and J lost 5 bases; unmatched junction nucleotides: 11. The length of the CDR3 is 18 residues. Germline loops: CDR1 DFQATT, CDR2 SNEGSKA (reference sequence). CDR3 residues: CSARDWTRLAGGEDTQYF. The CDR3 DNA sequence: TGCAGTGCTAGAGATTGGACCCGACTAGCGGGGGGTGAAGATACGCAGTATTTT.

For the CDR3, the DNA is TGTGCCAGCTCACCTGGACAGGGGAGAGGCAATCAGCCCCAGCATTTT. It specifies CASSPGQGRGNQPQHF. The chain uses TRBV18 and TRBJ1-5; 9 positions agree with TRBD1. With 3 bases clipped from V and 2 bases from J, the junction kept 5 bases outside the gene matches. The length of the CDR3 is 16 residues. The V gene's germline CDR1 is KGHSH and CDR2 LQKENI.

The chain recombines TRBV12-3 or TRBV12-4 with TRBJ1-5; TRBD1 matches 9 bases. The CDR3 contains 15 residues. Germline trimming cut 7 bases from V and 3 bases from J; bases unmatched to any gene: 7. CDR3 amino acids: CASTRDREANQPQHF. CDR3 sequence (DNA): TGTGCCAGCACCAGGGACAGGGAGGCCAATCAGCCCCAGCATTTT.

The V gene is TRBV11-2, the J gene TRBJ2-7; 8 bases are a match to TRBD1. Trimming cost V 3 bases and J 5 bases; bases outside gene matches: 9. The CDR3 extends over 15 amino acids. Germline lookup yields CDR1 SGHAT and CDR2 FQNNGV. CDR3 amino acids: CASSLDQGASHEQYF. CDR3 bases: TGTGCCAGCAGCTTGGATCAGGGGGCTTCGCACGAGCAGTACTTC. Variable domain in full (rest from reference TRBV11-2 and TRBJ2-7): EAGVAQSPRYKIIEKRQSVAFWCNPISGHATLYWYQQILGQGPKLLIQFQNNGVVDDSQLPKDRFSAERLKGVDSTLKIQPAKLEDSAVYLCASSLDQGASHEQYFGPGTRLTVT.

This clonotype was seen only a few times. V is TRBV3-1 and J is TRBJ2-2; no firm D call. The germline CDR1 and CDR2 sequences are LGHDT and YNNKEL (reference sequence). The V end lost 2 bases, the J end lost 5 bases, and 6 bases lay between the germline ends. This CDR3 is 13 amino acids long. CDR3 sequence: CASSQSLTGELFF. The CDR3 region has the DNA TGTGCCAGCAGCCAATCTCTAACCGGGGAGCTGTTTTTT.

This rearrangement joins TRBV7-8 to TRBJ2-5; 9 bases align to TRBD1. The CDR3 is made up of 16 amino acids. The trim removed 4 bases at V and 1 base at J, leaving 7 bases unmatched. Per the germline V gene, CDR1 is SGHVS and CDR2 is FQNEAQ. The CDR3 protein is CASSSRQGVTQETQYF. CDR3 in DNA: TGTGCCAGCAGCTCCCGACAGGGGGTTACCCAAGAGACCCAGTACTTC. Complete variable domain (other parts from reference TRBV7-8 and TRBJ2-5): GAGVSQSPRYKVAKRGQDVALRCDPISGHVSLFWYQQALGQGPEFLTYFQNEAQLDKSGLPSDRFFAERPEGSVSTLKIQRTQQEDSAVYLCASSSRQGVTQETQYFGPGTRLLVL.

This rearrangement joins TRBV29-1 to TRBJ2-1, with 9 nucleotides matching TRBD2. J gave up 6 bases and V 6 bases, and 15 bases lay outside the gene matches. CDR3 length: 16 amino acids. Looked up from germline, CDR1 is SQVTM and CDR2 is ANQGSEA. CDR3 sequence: CSVEPMTSGVSNEQFF. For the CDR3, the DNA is TGCAGCGTAGAACCAATGACTAGCGGCGTATCCAATGAGCAGTTCTTC.

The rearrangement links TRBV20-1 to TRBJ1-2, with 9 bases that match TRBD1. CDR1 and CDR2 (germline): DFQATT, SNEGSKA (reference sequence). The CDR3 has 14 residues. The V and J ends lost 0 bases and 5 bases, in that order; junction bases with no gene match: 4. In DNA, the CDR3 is TGCAGTGCTAGAGATGGGGACAGGGAATATGGCTACACCTTC. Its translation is CSARDGDREYGYTF.

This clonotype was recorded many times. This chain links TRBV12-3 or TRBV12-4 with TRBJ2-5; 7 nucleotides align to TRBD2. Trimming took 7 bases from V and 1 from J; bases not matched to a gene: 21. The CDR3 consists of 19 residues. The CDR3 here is CASTTRLALGGKGQETQYF. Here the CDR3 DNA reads TGTGCCAGCACCACCAGACTAGCCCTGGGGGGGAAGGGCCAAGAGACCCAGTACTTC.